These 13 T cell receptor beta chains were all obtained from the same sample, sequenced in a study of blood T cell repertoires in COVID-19. Sequencing used immunoSEQ multiplex PCR; TCRdb keeps in-frame clones, though not all of them. The sample consists of about 89,000 clones, more than 90% of them appearing once. The sequencing sample was made of peripheral blood. Every receptor here comes from a human donor with active COVID-19. The donor label of this sample is uncertain.

The chain combines TRBV7-2 with TRBJ1-1; perhaps TRBD1 as D (6 bases). This CDR3 region has 13 residues. V lost 4 bases, J lost 8 bases, and 14 bases lay in between. In germline, CDR1 is SGHTA, CDR2 FQGNSA. The CDR3 nucleotides are TGTGCCAGCAGCTCAGTGGGAGGGGGGGAAGCTTTCTTT. This codes for CASSSVGGGEAFF.

This clone has a single count. This sequence joins TRBV6-2 or TRBV6-3 and TRBJ2-1; perhaps TRBD1 as D (5 bases). The V gene's germline CDR1 is MNHEY and CDR2 SVGEGT. This CDR3 has 15 residues. V was clipped by 2 bases and J by 4 bases, with 12 bases between them. CDR3 DNA sequence: TGTGCCAGCAGTTACGTTGGGGCCCGATACAATGAGCAGTTCTTC. It codes for CASSYVGARYNEQFF.

The CDR3 region has the DNA TGTGCCAGCAGCTTAGTTGGAGGGGAGTACGAGCAGTACTTC. This encodes CASSLVGGEYEQYF. The genes are TRBV11-3 and TRBJ2-7; maybe TRBD2 (6 bases). Germline CDR1 is SGHNT and CDR2 is YENEEA. The length of the CDR3 is 14 residues. The ends were cut back, 1 base at V and 4 bases at J, with 11 bases in the middle.

The chain joins TRBV3-1 (or the pseudogene TRBV3-2) to TRBJ2-7; 9 bases are shared with TRBD1. CDR3 size: 15 residues. Germline lookup yields CDR1 LGHDT and CDR2 YNNKEL (reference sequence). With V trimmed by 3 bases and J by 5 bases, 8 bases remained unmatched. Written as DNA, the CDR3 is TGTGCCAGCAGCCATACCGGGACAGGGACGGACGAGCAGTACTTC. Amino acid sequence: CASSHTGTGTDEQYF.

The gene calls are TRBV24-1 and TRBJ2-1; 10 nucleotides agree with TRBD2. Germline V gene lookup returns CDR1 KGHDR and CDR2 SFDVKD. The CDR3 has 16 amino acids. J gave up 4 bases and V 2 bases, and 4 bases lay outside the gene matches. The CDR3 DNA reads as TGTGCCACCAGTGATTCAGCAGCGGGAGGGTACAATGAGCAGTTCTTC. Its protein is CATSDSAAGGYNEQFF.

The V and J genes are TRBV7-9 and TRBJ2-2; 9 nucleotides align to TRBD1. Losses at the gene ends were 6 bases for V and 8 bases for J; bases not matched to a gene: 10. This CDR3 contains 15 residues. Per the germline V gene, CDR1 is SEHNR and CDR2 is FQNEAQ (reference sequence). The CDR3 coding sequence is TGTGCCAGCAGTTTTCCGGGACAGGGAAATGGGGAGCTGTTTTTT. Protein: CASSFPGQGNGELFF.

V gene TRBV3-1 (or the pseudogene TRBV3-2) combines with J gene TRBJ1-4; D unresolved. Germline V CDR1 and CDR2: LGHDT, YNNKEL (reference sequence). Trimming pared 6 bases from V and 7 bases from J, leaving 24 bases between. The CDR3 covers 17 residues. CDR3 in amino acids: CASSADPLTTKSEKLFF. In nucleotides, the CDR3 is TGTGCCAGCAGTGCAGACCCTCTGACAACCAAAAGTGAAAAACTGTTTTTT.

The chain uses TRBV5-1 and TRBJ2-5; 7 nucleotides agree with TRBD1. Trimming at V came to 2 bases and at J to 5 bases, leaving 9 bases not matched to a gene. CDR1 is SGHRS and CDR2 is YFSETQ in the germline V gene. CDR3 length: 15 amino acids. The CDR3 reads CASSFNRGFRETQYF. Here the CDR3 DNA reads TGCGCCAGCAGCTTCAACAGGGGCTTCCGGGAGACCCAGTACTTC.

The chain combines TRBV18 with TRBJ1-5, with a tentative D call TRBD1 (6 bases). V lost 6 bases and J 2 bases, leaving 8 bases between the germline ends. The CDR3 consists of 13 residues. The germline V gene encodes CDR1 KGHSH and CDR2 LQKENI. This chain's CDR3 is CASSYRGNQPQHF. The CDR3 DNA sequence: TGTGCCAGCTCGTACAGGGGCAATCAGCCCCAGCATTTT.

The gene calls are TRBV9 and TRBJ2-6; TRBD2 matches 13 bases. Trimming at V came to 3 bases and at J to 0 bases, leaving 6 bases not matched to a gene. This CDR3 is 19 amino acids long. The germline V gene encodes CDR1 SGDLS and CDR2 YYNGEE. This CDR3 is CASSERGLAGTSGANVLTF. CDR3 bases: TGTGCCAGCAGCGAGAGGGGACTAGCGGGAACCTCTGGGGCCAACGTCCTGACTTTC. The full variable domain, its missing parts supplied by reference TRBV9 and TRBJ2-6, is DSGVTQTPKHLITATGQRVTLRCSPRSGDLSVYWYQQSLDQGLQFLIQYYNGEERAKGNILERFSAQQFPDLHSELNLSSLELGDSALYFCASSERGLAGTSGANVLTFGAGSRLTVL.

V is TRBV4-3 and J is TRBJ1-1, with TRBD1 identical over 8 bases. This CDR3 comprises 15 residues. Germline V gene lookup returns CDR1 LGHNA and CDR2 YSLEER. V was pared by 0 bases and J by 11 bases, with 11 bases of the junction left unmatched. The CDR3 DNA sequence: TGCGCCAGCAGCCAAGACCTCCTCGGACAGGGACGGGCTTTCTTT. Encoded protein: CASSQDLLGQGRAFF.

CDR3 in amino acids: CASSQGTSRVYNEKLFF. In DNA form, the CDR3 reads TGTGCCAGCAGCCAAGGAACATCCAGGGTCTATAATGAAAAACTGTTTTTT. V gene TRBV14 combines with J gene TRBJ1-4, with D possibly matching TRBD1 (5 bases). Per germline, CDR1 SGHDN and CDR2 FVKESK. CDR3 length: 17 amino acids. V shed 1 base and J shed 4 bases, with 16 bases lying between them.

This clone was detected only a few times. This sequence joins TRBV4-1 and TRBJ2-7; D is perhaps TRBD2 (6 bases). The CDR3 sequence is 13 residues long. V was cut by 3 bases and J by 3 bases, with 9 bases left in between. Germline V CDR1 and CDR2: MGHRA, YSYEKL. The CDR3 loop is CASSHRGNYEQYF. The CDR3 bases are TGCGCCAGCAGCCACCGGGGGAACTACGAGCAGTACTTC.